This T cell receptor (beta chain) was recovered during a study of T-cell reconstitution after alpha-beta-depleted transplantation in children. The V gene lost 7 bases and the J gene lost 3 bases, with 14 bases spanning the gap. This CDR3 spans 13 amino acids. In germline, CDR1 is SGHKS, CDR2 YYEKEE (reference sequence). Unique molecular identifiers were used to barcode this TCRbeta library. TCRdb recomputed calls from the PCR reads with MiXCR, one row per CDR3 protein. There are about 230,000 distinct CDR3 sequences in the sample; more than 7.5% occur only once, and approximately 5.4% lies in the top ten.

The source material was PBMCs from the stem cell graft donor, sampled from the stem cell graft. This sequence joins TRBV5-5 and TRBJ2-7; the D gene is possibly TRBD2 (6 bases). The source of this sequence is a human donor who donated a stem cell graft to a child with SCID. As DNA, the CDR3 is TGTGCCAGCGAAGTCCAGGGAGGCTACGAGCAGTACTTC. Encoded protein: CASEVQGGYEQYF.